The next 11 T cell receptor beta chains were all read from a single sample in a study of shared clonotypes between healthy human individuals. The table came from immunoSEQ multiplex PCR; TCRdb's copy has only in-frame clones and leaves some out. The sample has 450,000 to 650,000 clones; roughly four fifths are singletons. Sequenced: PBMCs. The receptors come from a woman aged 40 to 50 in good health. Some clones in this sample may be carry-over from other donors' samples.

V gene TRBV21-1 combines with J gene TRBJ2-7; the listed D gene, TRBD1, was not tested against the DNA. TRBV21-1 is shown as a pseudogene. CDR3 length: 12 residues. This CDR3 is CASSSQGYEQYF. CDR3 DNA: TGTGCCAGCAGCTCCCAGGGCTACGAGCAGTACTTC.

V and J are TRBV5-4 and TRBJ2-7; tentatively, D is TRBD1 (6 bases). Germline V gene sequence: CDR1 SGHNT, CDR2 YYREEE (reference sequence). The CDR3 loop spans 14 amino acids. V lost 4 bases to trimming and J lost 2 bases, with 13 bases between them. CDR3 in amino acids: CASSQGDRPYEQYF. The CDR3 DNA is TGTGCCAGCAGCCAGGGAGACAGGCCCTACGAGCAGTACTTC. The whole variable domain, filled in from reference TRBV5-4 and TRBJ2-7, reads ETGVTQSPTHLIKTRGQQVTLRCSSQSGHNTVSWYQQALGQGPQFIFQYYREEENGRGNFPPRFSGLQFPNYSSELNVNALELDDSALYLCASSQGDRPYEQYFGPGTRLTVT.

The CDR3 sequence: CASTVSAYEQYF. As DNA, the CDR3 is TGTGCCAGCACCGTTTCGGCTTACGAGCAGTACTTC. The chain recombines TRBV6-1 with TRBJ2-7; D remains ambiguous. This CDR3 contains 12 residues. Trimming stripped 7 bases from V and 4 bases from J, with 11 bases between. Germline values: CDR1 MNHNS, CDR2 SASEGT.

The chain has TRBV9 and TRBJ2-7; D may be TRBD1 or TRBD2 (6 bases each). The CDR3 sequence is 16 residues long. The ends were cut back, 0 bases at V and 6 bases at J, with 19 bases in the middle. Germline V gives CDR1 SGDLS, CDR2 YYNGEE. CDR3 DNA: TGTGCCAGCAGCGTAGAGGGGGGAGGAACCTGGGGCGAGCAGTACTTC. This encodes CASSVEGGGTWGEQYF.

Turning to this clone: A far larger clone is off by one base, so a read error is likely. The chain uses TRBV29-1 and TRBJ2-7; D is possibly TRBD2 (6 bases). Germline CDR1 and CDR2: SQVTM and ANQGSEA. There are 12 residues in the CDR3. V was clipped by 7 bases and J by 2 bases, with 12 bases between them. The DNA for the CDR3 is TGCAGCGCGCGGGGCGGAACCTACGAGCAGTACTTC. Its translation: CSARGGTYEQYF.

The chain employs TRBV7-8 and TRBJ1-5, with a possible D match to TRBD1 (6 bases). Trimming took 3 bases from V and 9 from J, leaving 15 bases between them. Germline CDR1 SGHVS, CDR2 FQNEAQ. There are 14 residues in the CDR3. CDR3 DNA sequence: TGTGCCAGCAGCTTTAACAGGGACCAAGGGCCCCAGCATTTT. Encoded protein: CASSFNRDQGPQHF.

V and J are TRBV28 and TRBJ2-7; D remains ambiguous. This CDR3 comprises 13 residues. Germline assignment: CDR1 MDHEN and CDR2 SYDVKM. V lost 6 bases and J 6 bases, leaving 15 bases between the germline ends. As DNA, the CDR3 is TGTGCCAGCAGAGATAGGGCCTTGGGCGAGCAGTACTTC. It codes for CASRDRALGEQYF.

The chain couples TRBV19 to TRBJ2-1; no clear D. This CDR3 comprises 13 residues. Germline V gene lookup returns CDR1 LNHDA and CDR2 SQIVND (reference sequence). Trimming pared 1 base from V and 5 bases from J, leaving 6 bases between. The CDR3 bases are TGTGCCAGTAGTATAGCGGCCCACAATGAGCAGTTCTTC. Protein: CASSIAAHNEQFF.

The chain links TRBV27 to TRBJ1-2; 11 bases agree with TRBD1. The CDR3 is 15 residues long. Per germline, CDR1 MNHEY and CDR2 SMNVEV (reference sequence). V trimming: 5 bases; J trimming: 2 bases; junction bases outside the gene matches: 4. The CDR3 region is CASSPGTGGNYGYTF. As DNA, the CDR3 is TGTGCCAGCAGTCCCGGGACAGGGGGGAACTATGGCTACACCTTC.

The chain is built from TRBV27 and TRBJ2-5; TRBD1 aligns across 7 bases. Unmatched junction bases numbered 8, after V lost 2 bases and J lost 5 bases. The CDR3 length is 15 residues. CDR1 and CDR2 (germline): MNHEY, SMNVEV (reference sequence). CDR3 sequence: CASSLRTGGWETQYF. The CDR3 region has the DNA TGTGCCAGCAGTTTACGGACAGGAGGATGGGAGACCCAGTACTTC.

J is TRBJ1-5 and V is TRBV19; 9 nucleotides line up with TRBD1. This CDR3 region has 16 residues. Trimming cost V 5 bases and J 2 bases; bases outside gene matches: 7. The germline gives CDR1 LNHDA, CDR2 SQIVND (reference sequence). This CDR3 is CASSPEDRGGNQPQHF. CDR3 DNA sequence: TGTGCCAGTAGTCCCGAGGACAGGGGAGGCAATCAGCCCCAGCATTTT.